Below are 9 T cell receptor beta chains sequenced from a single sample in a study of OX40 agonist ivuxolimab in advanced cancers. Method: immunoSEQ multiplex PCR; TCRdb's copy keeps in-frame clones and lacks some. This sample yields about 100,000 clones, of which roughly 95% are seen a single time; just over 2% belongs to the top ten. The source was CD4+ or CD8+ T cells sorted from blood, collected in a trial of the OX40 agonist ivuxolimab. These receptors came from an adult with an advanced solid tumor such as melanoma, head and neck, liver or kidney cancer.

This clone was seen only once. CDR3 DNA: TGTGCCAGCAGACCCGGGAGCCCCCTAGTCGAGCAGTACTTC. It specifies CASRPGSPLVEQYF. The chain links TRBV6-6 to TRBJ2-7, with a possible D match to TRBD2 (6 bases). This CDR3 is built from 14 residues. Germline V CDR1 and CDR2: MNHNY, SVGAGI (reference sequence). The V end lost 6 bases, the J end lost 6 bases, and 18 bases lay between the germline ends.

The rearrangement joins TRBV9 to TRBJ2-7, with D tentatively TRBD1 (5 bases). Germline values: CDR1 SGDLS, CDR2 YYNGEE. The CDR3 contains 14 residues. Trimming took off 2 bases at V and 3 bases at J, with 12 bases between the two ends. This CDR3 reads CASSVGAVDYEQYF. As DNA, the CDR3 is TGTGCCAGCAGCGTTGGGGCGGTCGACTACGAGCAGTACTTC.

This clone came up once. V usage is TRBV19 and J usage is TRBJ2-1, with 10 bases identical to TRBD2. The CDR3 covers 15 residues. V shed 5 bases and J 2 bases; nucleotides not matched to a gene: 3. The germline V gene encodes CDR1 LNHDA and CDR2 SQIVND (reference sequence). CDR3 amino acids: CASSRTSGPYNEQFF. CDR3 nucleotide sequence: TGTGCCAGTAGTCGGACTAGCGGACCCTACAATGAGCAGTTCTTC.

CDR3 bases: TGTGCCAGTAGTAGGGGATCTGGAAACACCATATATTTT. It yields the protein CASSRGSGNTIYF. The chain has TRBV19 and TRBJ1-3; D is uncertain. V dropped 4 bases and J dropped 1 base, with 5 bases sitting between them. Looked up from germline, CDR1 is LNHDA and CDR2 is SQIVND (reference sequence). There are 13 residues in the CDR3. Complete variable domain (other parts from reference TRBV19 and TRBJ1-3): DGGITQSPKYLFRKEGQNVTLSCEQNLNHDAMYWYRQDPGQGLRLIYYSQIVNDFQKGDIAEGYSVSREKKESFPLTVTSAQKNPTAFYLCASSRGSGNTIYFGEGSWLTVV.

The chain employs TRBV7-3 and TRBJ2-3, with TRBD2 matching 10 bases. Germline V gene data show CDR1 as SGHTA and CDR2 as FQGTGA. The CDR3 spans 15 residues. V lost 4 bases, J lost 1 base, and 2 bases stayed unmatched. The CDR3 reads CASSSLAGGTDTQYF. The CDR3 nucleotides are TGTGCCAGCAGCTCGCTAGCGGGAGGCACAGATACGCAGTATTTT.

This clone was seen a single time. V gene TRBV7-3 combines with J gene TRBJ2-2; D possibly corresponds to TRBD2 (6 bases). Germline CDR1 is SGHTA and CDR2 is FQGTGA. V lost 1 base and J 1 base, leaving 10 bases between the germline ends. The CDR3 runs to 16 residues. The CDR3, as DNA: TGTGCCAGCAGCTTAAATGGCGGGGAGAACACCGGGGAGCTGTTTTTT. Translation: CASSLNGGENTGELFF. The full variable domain, with the rest looked up from reference TRBV7-3 and TRBJ2-2, is GAGVSQTPSNKVTEKGKYVELRCDPISGHTALYWYRQSLGQGPEFLIYFQGTGAADDSGLPNDRFFAVRPEGSVSTLKIQRTERGDSAVYLCASSLNGGENTGELFFGEGSRLTVL.

The chain couples TRBV9 to TRBJ1-2, with 7 positions matching TRBD1. The CDR3 extends over 15 amino acids. Trimming cost V 1 base and J 6 bases; bases outside gene matches: 9. The V gene's germline CDR1 is SGDLS and CDR2 YYNGEE. In DNA form, the CDR3 reads TGTGCCAGCAGCGTATCACGACAGGGACTGGATGGCTACACCTTC. Its translation: CASSVSRQGLDGYTF.

V is TRBV9 and J is TRBJ1-1; D not certain. The CDR3 is 12 residues long. Germline values: CDR1 SGDLS, CDR2 YYNGEE. V lost 4 bases and J lost 4, with 8 bases in between. The DNA for the CDR3 is TGTGCCAGCAGCAACAAAGGCACTGAAGCTTTCTTT. It is translated as CASSNKGTEAFF.

V is TRBV4-1 and J is TRBJ2-4; no clear D gene. This CDR3 is 15 amino acids long. Germline-derived CDR1 and CDR2 are MGHRA and YSYEKL. V lost 0 bases, J lost 7 bases, and 13 bases lay in between. The CDR3 here is CASSQEGPGVNIQYF. CDR3 nucleotides: TGCGCCAGCAGCCAAGAAGGGCCCGGCGTGAACATTCAGTACTTC.